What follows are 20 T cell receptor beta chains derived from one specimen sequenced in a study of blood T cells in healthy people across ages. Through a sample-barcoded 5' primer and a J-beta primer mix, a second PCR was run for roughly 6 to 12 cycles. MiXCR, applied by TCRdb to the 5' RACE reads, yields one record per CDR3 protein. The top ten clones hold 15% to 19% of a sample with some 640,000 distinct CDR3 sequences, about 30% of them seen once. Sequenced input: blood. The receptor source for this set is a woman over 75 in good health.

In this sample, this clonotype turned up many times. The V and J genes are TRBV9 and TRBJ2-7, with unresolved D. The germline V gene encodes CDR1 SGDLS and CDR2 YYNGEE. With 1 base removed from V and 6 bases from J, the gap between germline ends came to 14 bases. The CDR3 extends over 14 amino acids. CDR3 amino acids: CASSVKSVSGEQYF. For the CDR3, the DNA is TGTGCCAGCAGCGTAAAATCCGTCTCTGGCGAGCAGTACTTC.

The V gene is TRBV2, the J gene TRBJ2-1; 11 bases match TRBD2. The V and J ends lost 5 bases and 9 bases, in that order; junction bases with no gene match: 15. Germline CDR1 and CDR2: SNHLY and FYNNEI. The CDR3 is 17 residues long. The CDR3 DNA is TGTGCCAGCAGTTCCCGGTTTCTAGCGGGGGGTCCGCCTGAGCAGTTCTTC. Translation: CASSSRFLAGGPPEQFF.

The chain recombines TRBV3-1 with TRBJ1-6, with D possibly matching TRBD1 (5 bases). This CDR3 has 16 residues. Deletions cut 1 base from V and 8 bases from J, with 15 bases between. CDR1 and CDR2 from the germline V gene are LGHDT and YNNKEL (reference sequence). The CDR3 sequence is CASSQGGRPVYSPLHF. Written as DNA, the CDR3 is TGTGCCAGCAGCCAAGGGGGCCGGCCGGTCTATTCACCCCTCCACTTT.

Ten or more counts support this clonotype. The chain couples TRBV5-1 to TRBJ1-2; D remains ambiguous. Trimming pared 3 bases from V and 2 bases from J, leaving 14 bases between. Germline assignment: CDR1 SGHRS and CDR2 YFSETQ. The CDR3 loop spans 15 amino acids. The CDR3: CASSSTVGRNYGYTF. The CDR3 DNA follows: TGCGCCAGCAGCTCTACCGTTGGCAGAAACTATGGCTACACCTTC.

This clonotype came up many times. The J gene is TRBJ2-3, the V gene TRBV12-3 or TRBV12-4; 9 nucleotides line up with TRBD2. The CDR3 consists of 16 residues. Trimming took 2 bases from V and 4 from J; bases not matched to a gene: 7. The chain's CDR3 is CASSLNPGLASDTQYF. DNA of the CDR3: TGTGCCAGCAGTTTAAATCCGGGACTAGCATCAGATACGCAGTATTTT.

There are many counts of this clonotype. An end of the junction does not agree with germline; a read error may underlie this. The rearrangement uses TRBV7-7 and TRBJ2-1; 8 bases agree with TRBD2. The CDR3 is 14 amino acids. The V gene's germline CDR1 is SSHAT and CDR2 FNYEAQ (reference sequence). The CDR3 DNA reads TGTGCTAGCAGCTTAGCGGGGCGGATCAATGAGCAGTTCTTC. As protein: CASSLAGRINEQFF.

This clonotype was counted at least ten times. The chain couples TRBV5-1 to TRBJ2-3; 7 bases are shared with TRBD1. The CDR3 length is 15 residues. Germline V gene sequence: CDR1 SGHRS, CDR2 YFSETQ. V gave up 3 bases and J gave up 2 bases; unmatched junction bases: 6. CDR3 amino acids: CASSSGRGTTDTQYF. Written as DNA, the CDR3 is TGCGCCAGCAGCTCGGGCAGGGGGACCACAGATACGCAGTATTTT.

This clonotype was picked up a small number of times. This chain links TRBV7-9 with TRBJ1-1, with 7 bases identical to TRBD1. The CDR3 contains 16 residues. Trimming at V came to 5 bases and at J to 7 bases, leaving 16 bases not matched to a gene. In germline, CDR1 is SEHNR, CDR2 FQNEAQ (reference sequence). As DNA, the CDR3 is TGTGCCAGCAGCCGAACCTTCCAGGGACAGAGCGGTGAAGCTTTCTTT. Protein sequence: CASSRTFQGQSGEAFF.

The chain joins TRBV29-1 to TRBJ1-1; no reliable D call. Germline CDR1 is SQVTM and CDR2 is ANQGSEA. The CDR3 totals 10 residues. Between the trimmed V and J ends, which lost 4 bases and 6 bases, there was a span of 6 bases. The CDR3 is CSVGSAEAFF. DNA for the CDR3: TGCAGCGTTGGTAGCGCTGAAGCTTTCTTT.

CDR3 residues: CASSPNGLAGYNEQYF. For the CDR3, the DNA is TGTGCCAGCAGCCCAAACGGACTAGCGGGATACAATGAGCAGTACTTC. This chain connects TRBV14 to TRBJ2-7, with 12 positions matching TRBD2. This CDR3 is built from 16 residues. The trim removed 4 bases at V and 7 bases at J, leaving 11 bases unmatched. Germline-derived CDR1 and CDR2 are SGHDN and FVKESK.

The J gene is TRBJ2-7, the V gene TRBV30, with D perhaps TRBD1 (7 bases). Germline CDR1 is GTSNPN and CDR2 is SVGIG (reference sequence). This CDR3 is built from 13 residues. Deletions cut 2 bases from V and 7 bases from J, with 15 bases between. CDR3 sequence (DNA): TGTGCCTGGAGTTTACAGGGGAGGAATGAGCAGTACTTC. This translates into CAWSLQGRNEQYF.

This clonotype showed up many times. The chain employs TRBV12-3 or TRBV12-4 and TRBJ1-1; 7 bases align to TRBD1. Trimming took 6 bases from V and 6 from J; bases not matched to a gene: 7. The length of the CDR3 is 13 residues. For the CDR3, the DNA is TGTGCCAGCAGGGGCGACAGGGACTCTGAAGCTTTCTTT. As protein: CASRGDRDSEAFF.

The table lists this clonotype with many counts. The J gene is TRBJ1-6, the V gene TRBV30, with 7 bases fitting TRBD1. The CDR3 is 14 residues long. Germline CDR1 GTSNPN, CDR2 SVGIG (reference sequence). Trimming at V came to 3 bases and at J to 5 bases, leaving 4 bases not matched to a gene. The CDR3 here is CAWRAGQNNSPLHF. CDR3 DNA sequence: TGTGCCTGGAGAGCGGGACAGAATAATTCACCCCTCCACTTT.

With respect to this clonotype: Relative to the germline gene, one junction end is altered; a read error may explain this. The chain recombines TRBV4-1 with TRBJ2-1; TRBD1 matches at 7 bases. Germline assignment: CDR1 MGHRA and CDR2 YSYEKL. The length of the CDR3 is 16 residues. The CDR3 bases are TGCGCCAGTAGCCAAACACCGGGACAGACCAACAATGAGCAGTTCTTC. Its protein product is CASSQTPGQTNNEQFF.

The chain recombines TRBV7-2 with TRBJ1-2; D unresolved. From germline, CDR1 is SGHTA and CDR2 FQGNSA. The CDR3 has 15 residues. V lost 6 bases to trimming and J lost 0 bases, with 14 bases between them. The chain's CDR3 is CASRYPPRANYGYTF. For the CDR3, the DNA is TGTGCCAGCAGATATCCCCCGAGAGCTAACTATGGCTACACCTTC.

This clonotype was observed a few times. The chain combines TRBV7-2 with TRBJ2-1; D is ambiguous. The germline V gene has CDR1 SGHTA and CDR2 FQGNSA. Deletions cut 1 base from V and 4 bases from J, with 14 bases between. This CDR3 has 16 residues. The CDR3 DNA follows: TGTGCCAGCAGCTTAGTAGCCGGGTTGGGGTACAATGAGCAGTTCTTC. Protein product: CASSLVAGLGYNEQFF.

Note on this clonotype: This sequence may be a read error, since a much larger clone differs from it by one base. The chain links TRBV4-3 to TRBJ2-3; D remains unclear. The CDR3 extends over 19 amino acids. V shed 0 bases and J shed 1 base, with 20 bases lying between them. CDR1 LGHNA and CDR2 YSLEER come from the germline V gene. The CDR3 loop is CASSQDRPLGSTRTDTQYF. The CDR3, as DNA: TGCGCCAGCAGCCAAGATAGGCCATTAGGGTCCACACGCACAGATACGCAGTATTTT.

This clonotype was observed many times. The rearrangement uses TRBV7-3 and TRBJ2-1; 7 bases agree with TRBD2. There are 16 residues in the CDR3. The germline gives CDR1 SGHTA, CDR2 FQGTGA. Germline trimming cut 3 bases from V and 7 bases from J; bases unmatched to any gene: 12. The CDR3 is CASSFSGTLGGNEQFF. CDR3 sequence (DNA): TGTGCCAGCAGCTTCTCCGGGACTCTGGGGGGGAATGAGCAGTTCTTC.

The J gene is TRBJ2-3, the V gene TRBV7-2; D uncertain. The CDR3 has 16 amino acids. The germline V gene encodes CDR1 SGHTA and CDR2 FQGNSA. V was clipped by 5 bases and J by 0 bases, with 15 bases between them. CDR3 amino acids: CASSPKTGHSTDTQYF. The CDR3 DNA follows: TGTGCCAGCAGCCCGAAGACTGGCCATAGCACAGATACGCAGTATTTT. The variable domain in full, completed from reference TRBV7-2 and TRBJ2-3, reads GAGVSQSPSNKVTEKGKDVELRCDPISGHTALYWYRQSLGQGLEFLIYFQGNSAPDKSGLPSDRFSAERTGGSVSTLTIQRTQQEDSAVYLCASSPKTGHSTDTQYFGPGTRLTVL.

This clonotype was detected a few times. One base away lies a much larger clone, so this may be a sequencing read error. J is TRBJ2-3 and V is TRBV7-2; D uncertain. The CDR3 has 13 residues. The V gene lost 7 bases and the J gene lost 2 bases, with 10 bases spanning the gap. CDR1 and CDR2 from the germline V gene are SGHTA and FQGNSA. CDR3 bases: TGTGCCAGCACCGTCCCGGCCACAGATACGCAGTATTTT. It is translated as CASTVPATDTQYF.